Listed below are T cell receptor beta chains from one sample, sequenced in a study of T cell responses to AZD1222 COVID-19 vaccine. The repertoire was sequenced with immunoSEQ multiplex PCR; TCRdb's copy has only in-frame clones and lacks some. The sample records under 150,000 clones, 92% being singletons. The sample consisted of peripheral blood, taken 28 days after the second AZD1222 dose. The receptors shown here come from an adult who received the AZD1222 COVID-19 vaccine. CDR3s leave out the opening cysteine and the closing phenylalanine or tryptophan. D genes are given only for firm matches. A row's size may be missing; if present it is once, few, many or a size class.

clone_size: -
v_call: TRBV7-6
j_call: TRBJ2-3
d_call: TRBD2
cdr3_aa: ASSLAGGDTDTQY

clone_size: -
v_call: TRBV28
j_call: TRBJ1-1
d_call: -
cdr3_aa: ASSLGTASGTEAF

clone_size: -
v_call: TRBV7-2
j_call: TRBJ2-5
d_call: -
cdr3_aa: ASSADTQETQY

clone_size: -
v_call: TRBV18
j_call: TRBJ2-3
d_call: -
cdr3_aa: ASSPGSEDTQY

clone_size: -
v_call: TRBV30
j_call: TRBJ1-1
d_call: -
cdr3_aa: AWSVLTATEAF

clone_size: -
v_call: TRBV27
j_call: TRBJ2-5
d_call: -
cdr3_aa: ASSLSPGYQETQY

clone_size: -
v_call: TRBV19
j_call: TRBJ1-1
d_call: -
cdr3_aa: ASSPASLNTEAF

clone_size: -
v_call: TRBV5-1
j_call: TRBJ1-1
d_call: TRBD1
cdr3_aa: ASSLGTGSMNTEAF

clone_size: -
v_call: TRBV18
j_call: TRBJ2-2
d_call: -
cdr3_aa: ASSRARDTGELF

clone_size: -
v_call: TRBV19
j_call: TRBJ2-5
d_call: -
cdr3_aa: ASSIGSGGQETQY

clone_size: -
v_call: TRBV7-6
j_call: TRBJ2-1
d_call: -
cdr3_aa: ASSLEGASSYNEQF

clone_size: once
v_call: TRBV5-1
j_call: TRBJ1-1
d_call: -
cdr3_aa: ASSLRALGSPEAF

clone_size: once
v_call: TRBV30
j_call: TRBJ2-1
d_call: TRBD1
cdr3_aa: AWTGGLYNEQF

clone_size: -
v_call: TRBV24-1
j_call: TRBJ1-1
d_call: -
cdr3_aa: ATRPQGNTEAF

clone_size: -
v_call: TRBV11-2
j_call: TRBJ2-1
d_call: -
cdr3_aa: ASSALTGYYNEQF

clone_size: once
v_call: TRBV4-3
j_call: TRBJ1-1
d_call: -
cdr3_aa: ASSRGGTNTEAF

clone_size: -
v_call: TRBV6-4
j_call: TRBJ2-1
d_call: TRBD2
cdr3_aa: ASSDTSGRRNEQF

clone_size: -
v_call: TRBV19
j_call: TRBJ1-2
d_call: -
cdr3_aa: ASSMAEGLGGYT

clone_size: -
v_call: TRBV3-1/TRBV3-2
j_call: TRBJ2-7
d_call: -
cdr3_aa: ASSQVYPWAFEGYEQY

clone_size: -
v_call: TRBV7-3
j_call: TRBJ2-1
d_call: -
cdr3_aa: ASSLAGANEQF

clone_size: -
v_call: TRBV27
j_call: TRBJ1-2
d_call: TRBD1
cdr3_aa: ASSPPGQGIYGYT

clone_size: -
v_call: TRBV3-1/TRBV3-2
j_call: TRBJ1-5
d_call: -
cdr3_aa: ASSQTSAGNNQPQH

clone_size: -
v_call: TRBV4-2
j_call: TRBJ1-2
d_call: -
cdr3_aa: ASSQEGVGAWDYGYT

clone_size: -
v_call: TRBV19
j_call: TRBJ1-2
d_call: -
cdr3_aa: ASSTGQFNYGYT

clone_size: -
v_call: TRBV4-2
j_call: TRBJ1-1
d_call: TRBD1
cdr3_aa: ASSHGQANTEAF

clone_size: once
v_call: TRBV4-1
j_call: TRBJ2-7
d_call: -
cdr3_aa: ASSMDGYEQY

clone_size: once
v_call: TRBV3-1/TRBV3-2
j_call: TRBJ1-4
d_call: TRBD1
cdr3_aa: ASRHRDREEKLF

clone_size: -
v_call: TRBV19
j_call: TRBJ2-6
d_call: -
cdr3_aa: ASSYGASSGANVLT

clone_size: -
v_call: TRBV9
j_call: TRBJ2-3
d_call: -
cdr3_aa: ASTQGGGLDTQY

clone_size: -
v_call: TRBV7-2
j_call: TRBJ1-1
d_call: -
cdr3_aa: ASSSQRANTEAF

clone_size: -
v_call: TRBV25-1
j_call: TRBJ2-4
d_call: -
cdr3_aa: ASSEFEGSKNIQY

clone_size: -
v_call: TRBV24-1
j_call: TRBJ2-1
d_call: -
cdr3_aa: ATSGVTVAGLENEQF

clone_size: -
v_call: TRBV2
j_call: TRBJ2-1
d_call: -
cdr3_aa: ASSRGEQF

clone_size: -
v_call: TRBV5-1
j_call: TRBJ1-4
d_call: -
cdr3_aa: ASSRQAGGEGEKLF

clone_size: -
v_call: TRBV7-2
j_call: TRBJ2-1
d_call: -
cdr3_aa: ASSLARGGYNEQF

clone_size: -
v_call: TRBV5-5
j_call: TRBJ2-7
d_call: -
cdr3_aa: ASSRTVTYEQY

clone_size: -
v_call: TRBV4-1
j_call: TRBJ2-5
d_call: -
cdr3_aa: ASSQAFYGARETQY

clone_size: -
v_call: TRBV6-2/TRBV6-3
j_call: TRBJ2-5
d_call: -
cdr3_aa: ASSSYRETQY

clone_size: -
v_call: TRBV2
j_call: TRBJ2-1
d_call: TRBD2
cdr3_aa: ASTAGRGGGLDEQF

clone_size: -
v_call: TRBV19
j_call: TRBJ2-7
d_call: -
cdr3_aa: ARCGTVTYEQY

clone_size: once
v_call: TRBV18
j_call: TRBJ2-2
d_call: -
cdr3_aa: ASSFQGNGELF

clone_size: -
v_call: TRBV29-1
j_call: TRBJ1-1
d_call: -
cdr3_aa: SVGGQVESEAF

clone_size: few
v_call: TRBV29-1
j_call: TRBJ2-7
d_call: -
cdr3_aa: SVDTVYEQY

clone_size: -
v_call: TRBV12-3/TRBV12-4
j_call: TRBJ1-2
d_call: -
cdr3_aa: ASSSGLSGGYT

clone_size: -
v_call: TRBV28
j_call: TRBJ1-5
d_call: -
cdr3_aa: ASSLGISNQPQH

clone_size: -
v_call: TRBV28
j_call: TRBJ1-2
d_call: -
cdr3_aa: ASSSPGGAGYT

clone_size: -
v_call: TRBV3-1/TRBV3-2
j_call: TRBJ1-1
d_call: TRBD1
cdr3_aa: ASSRWTGNTEAF

clone_size: -
v_call: TRBV24-1
j_call: TRBJ1-2
d_call: TRBD1
cdr3_aa: ATSDRDRGYGYT

clone_size: -
v_call: TRBV10-3
j_call: TRBJ1-2
d_call: TRBD1
cdr3_aa: AISEPETGGQLYGYT

clone_size: -
v_call: TRBV15
j_call: TRBJ1-5
d_call: -
cdr3_aa: ATGAAMLGNQPQH

clone_size: -
v_call: TRBV9
j_call: TRBJ1-2
d_call: TRBD1
cdr3_aa: ASSGSRGGPNGYT

clone_size: -
v_call: TRBV4-1
j_call: TRBJ1-1
d_call: -
cdr3_aa: ASSQVRREERYTEAF

clone_size: -
v_call: TRBV12-3/TRBV12-4
j_call: TRBJ1-5
d_call: TRBD1
cdr3_aa: ASRGTGSVAQH